The 17 T cell receptor beta chains listed next were all sequenced from one sample in a study of cytomegalovirus exposure and HLA in healthy donors. The primer mix had 60 Vbeta and 13 Jbeta primers. Method: immunoSEQ multiplex PCR; TCRdb's copy keeps in-frame clones and lacks some. The sample includes about 160,000 clones, 65% to 80% seen only once; the top ten take about 2%. The material sequenced was PBMCs. Receptor source: a female donor in good health and CMV-seronegative.

J is TRBJ2-1 and V is TRBV7-2, with 8 bases lining up with TRBD2. Germline CDR1 reads SGHTA; CDR2 reads FQGNSA. The CDR3 is made up of 15 amino acids. With V trimmed by 3 bases and J by 7 bases, 8 bases remained unmatched. CDR3 nucleotide sequence: TGTGCCAGCAGCTTCAAGAGCGGGAGTGGGAATGAGCAGTTCTTC. Its protein is CASSFKSGSGNEQFF.

This clone was counted only a few times. The J gene is TRBJ2-3, the V gene TRBV29-1, with a possible D match to TRBD1 (6 bases). This CDR3 is built from 12 residues. Trimming cost V 4 bases and J 4 bases, with 9 bases left between them. Looked up from germline, CDR1 is SQVTM and CDR2 is ANQGSEA. The CDR3 is CSVAQGSDTQYF. CDR3 sequence (DNA): TGCAGCGTTGCACAGGGTTCAGATACGCAGTATTTT.

This chain links TRBV30 with TRBJ1-1, with D possibly TRBD1 on 5 matching bases. Trimming shortened V by 5 bases and J by 4 bases, and 35 bases separated the two germline ends. The germline V gene has CDR1 GTSNPN and CDR2 SVGIG (reference sequence). The length of the CDR3 is 20 residues. CDR3 DNA: TGTGCCTGGGGGAAGGTAGGGGCGTATCGTCTGGGAGTGGAGGGCACTGAAGCTTTCTTT. This sequence encodes CAWGKVGAYRLGVEGTEAFF.

The count of this clone is one. The chain recombines TRBV7-6 with TRBJ1-4, with TRBD1 identical over 9 bases. This CDR3 region has 15 residues. V trimming: 5 bases; J trimming: 8 bases; junction bases outside the gene matches: 9. The germline V gene encodes CDR1 SGHVS and CDR2 FNYEAQ. The CDR3 coding sequence is TGTGCCAGCAGCGCGATGGACAGGGGTGGGGAAAAACTGTTTTTT. It codes for CASSAMDRGGEKLFF.

This clone appeared once. CDR3 in DNA: TGTGCCAGCAGTGAACCGGGAGGGCCTGAGACCCAGTACTTC. Amino acids: CASSEPGGPETQYF. The chain links TRBV2 to TRBJ2-5; TRBD2 matches 8 bases. Germline assignment: CDR1 SNHLY and CDR2 FYNNEI. The CDR3 spans 14 residues. V was pared by 2 bases and J by 5 bases, with 4 bases of the junction left unmatched.

V gene TRBV4-1 combines with J gene TRBJ1-2; the match to TRBD1 covers 12 bases. V lost 4 bases to trimming and J lost 6 bases; unmatched junction nucleotides: 3. This CDR3 comprises 14 residues. CDR1 MGHRA and CDR2 YSYEKL come from the germline V gene. For the CDR3, the DNA is TGCGCCAGCAGCCGAGGGACAGGGGGCGATGGCTACACCTTC. It encodes CASSRGTGGDGYTF.

The CDR3 region has the DNA TGTGCCAGCAGCCCTCGACAGTTTGAAGCTTTCTTT. Amino acids: CASSPRQFEAFF. This chain joins TRBV7-8 and TRBJ1-1; maybe TRBD1 (5 bases). V lost 5 bases, J lost 7 bases, and 11 bases lay in between. Germline assignment: CDR1 SGHVS and CDR2 FQNEAQ. This CDR3 is 12 amino acids long.

The chain has TRBV11-3 and TRBJ2-5; 7 bases line up with TRBD2. Trimming at V came to 5 bases and at J to 0 bases, leaving 3 bases not matched to a gene. CDR1 SGHNT and CDR2 YENEEA come from the germline V gene. This CDR3 region has 14 residues. CDR3 amino acids: CASSRGGDQETQYF. The CDR3 DNA is TGTGCCAGCAGCCGGGGAGGGGACCAAGAGACCCAGTACTTC.

This chain joins TRBV5-1 and TRBJ2-5; 7 bases are a match to TRBD1. The CDR3 is made up of 16 amino acids. Germline trimming cut 3 bases from V and 5 bases from J; bases unmatched to any gene: 13. Per germline, CDR1 SGHRS and CDR2 YFSETQ. The CDR3 DNA sequence: TGCGCCAGCAGCTCCCATTCGGGACAGCTGGGTGAGACCCAGTACTTC. The encoded protein is CASSSHSGQLGETQYF.

The table lists this clone with a few counts. The rearrangement uses TRBV7-8 and TRBJ1-4; 10 bases agree with TRBD1. Looked up from germline, CDR1 is SGHVS and CDR2 is FQNEAQ. The CDR3 totals 16 residues. J lost 7 bases, V lost 3 bases, and 8 bases had no gene match. The CDR3 nucleotides read TGTGCCAGCAGCTTGGATCGGACAGGGGGAGGTGAAAAACTGTTTTTT. It yields the protein CASSLDRTGGGEKLFF.

This clone was detected once. The chain links TRBV27 to TRBJ2-7; 10 bases match TRBD1. V shed 10 bases and J 3 bases; nucleotides not matched to a gene: 9. This CDR3 has 14 amino acids. Per the germline V gene, CDR1 is MNHEY and CDR2 is SMNVEV (reference sequence). Here the CDR3 DNA reads TGTGCCACCTACTCCCGGGACAGGGGCTACGAGCAGTACTTC. Residues: CATYSRDRGYEQYF.

This clone was seen once. The rearrangement joins TRBV9 to TRBJ1-1; unclear D gene. The V gene's germline CDR1 is SGDLS and CDR2 YYNGEE. Trimming took off 0 bases at V and 5 bases at J, with 11 bases between the two ends. This CDR3 is built from 14 residues. CDR3 sequence: CASSVGLRVTEAFF. The CDR3 DNA is TGTGCCAGCAGCGTAGGTCTGCGGGTGACTGAAGCTTTCTTT.

The chain carries TRBV28 and TRBJ1-5; D perhaps matches TRBD1 (5 bases). The V gene's germline CDR1 is MDHEN and CDR2 SYDVKM. The CDR3 is made up of 15 amino acids. V lost 5 bases and J 0 bases, leaving 11 bases between the germline ends. CDR3 nucleotides: TGTGCCAGCAGTCCCTATAGGGGTAGCAATCAGCCCCAGCATTTT. It encodes CASSPYRGSNQPQHF.

For this clone: Within the sample, other DNA sequences also encode this same CDR3. The CDR3 sequence is CASSLRQTGANVLTF. CDR3 sequence (DNA): TGTGCCAGCAGCTTGAGACAGACTGGGGCCAACGTCCTGACTTTC. This chain uses TRBV5-8 with TRBJ2-6; possibly TRBD1 for D (5 bases). Germline loops: CDR1 SGHTS, CDR2 YDEGEE. V lost 1 base and J 2 bases, leaving 7 bases between the germline ends. The CDR3 runs 15 residues.

This clone has a handful of counts. This chain joins TRBV5-6 and TRBJ1-4; possible D gene TRBD1, 6 bases. This CDR3 comprises 14 residues. Trimming cost V 3 bases and J 11 bases, with 17 bases left between them. CDR1 and CDR2 from the germline V gene are SGHDT and YYEEEE. CDR3 amino acids: CASSSWGGALKLFF. CDR3 in DNA: TGTGCCAGCAGCTCTTGGGGGGGGGCGCTGAAACTGTTTTTT.

Turning to this clone: This specimen includes other DNA sequences encoding the same CDR3. This chain uses TRBV9 with TRBJ2-7; D is possibly TRBD2 (5 bases). V lost 0 bases, J lost 4 bases, and 11 bases lay in between. CDR1 SGDLS and CDR2 YYNGEE come from the germline V gene. CDR3 size: 14 residues. Here the CDR3 DNA reads TGTGCCAGCAGCGTAGGATCTGGCGGGTACGAGCAGTACTTC. It yields the protein CASSVGSGGYEQYF.

The V and J genes are TRBV7-2 and TRBJ1-4; D unresolved. V shed 5 bases and J shed 4 bases, with 14 bases lying between them. Germline assignment: CDR1 SGHTA and CDR2 FQGNSA. CDR3 size: 15 residues. CDR3 sequence: CASSRQVAYNEKLFF. The DNA of the CDR3 is TGTGCCAGCAGCCGTCAAGTGGCTTATAATGAAAAACTGTTTTTT.